This T cell receptor (beta chain) was retrieved from a study of shared clonotypes between healthy human individuals. Profiling relied on immunoSEQ multiplex PCR, and the TCRdb table lists in-frame clones only, not all of them. The sample has 650,000 to 700,000 clones; 90% are singletons. Sequencing input: memory CD8+ T cells from PBMCs. Noted subset: CD45RO+ cells pooled with CCR7-negative TemRA cells. This clonotype was sampled from a young man in good health. Some clones in this sample may be carry-over from other donors' samples.

Written as DNA, the CDR3 is TGTGCCAGCATGCCCATAGCGGGCCACTCCTACGAGCAGTACTTC. Its translation: CASMPIAGHSYEQYF. The chain couples TRBV7-2 to TRBJ2-7; TRBD2 matches 7 bases. CDR3 size: 15 residues. Trimming cost V 7 bases and J 0 bases; bases outside gene matches: 9. Germline loops: CDR1 SGHTA, CDR2 FQGNSA. Variable domain in full (rest from reference TRBV7-2 and TRBJ2-7): GAGVSQSPSNKVTEKGKDVELRCDPISGHTALYWYRQSLGQGLEFLIYFQGNSAPDKSGLPSDRFSAERTGGSVSTLTIQRTQQEDSAVYLCASMPIAGHSYEQYFGPGTRLTVT.